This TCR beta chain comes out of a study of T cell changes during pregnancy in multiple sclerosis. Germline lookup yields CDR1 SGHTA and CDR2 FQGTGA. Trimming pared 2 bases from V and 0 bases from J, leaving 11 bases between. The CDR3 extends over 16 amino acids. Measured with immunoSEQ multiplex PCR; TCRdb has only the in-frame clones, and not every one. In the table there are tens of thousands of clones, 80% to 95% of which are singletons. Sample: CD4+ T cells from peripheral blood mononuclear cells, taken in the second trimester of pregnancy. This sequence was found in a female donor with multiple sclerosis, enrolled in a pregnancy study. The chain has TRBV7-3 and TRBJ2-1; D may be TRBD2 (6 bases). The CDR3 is CASSLWAGSSYNEQFF. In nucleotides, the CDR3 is TGTGCCAGCAGCTTATGGGCGGGGTCCTCCTACAATGAGCAGTTCTTC.